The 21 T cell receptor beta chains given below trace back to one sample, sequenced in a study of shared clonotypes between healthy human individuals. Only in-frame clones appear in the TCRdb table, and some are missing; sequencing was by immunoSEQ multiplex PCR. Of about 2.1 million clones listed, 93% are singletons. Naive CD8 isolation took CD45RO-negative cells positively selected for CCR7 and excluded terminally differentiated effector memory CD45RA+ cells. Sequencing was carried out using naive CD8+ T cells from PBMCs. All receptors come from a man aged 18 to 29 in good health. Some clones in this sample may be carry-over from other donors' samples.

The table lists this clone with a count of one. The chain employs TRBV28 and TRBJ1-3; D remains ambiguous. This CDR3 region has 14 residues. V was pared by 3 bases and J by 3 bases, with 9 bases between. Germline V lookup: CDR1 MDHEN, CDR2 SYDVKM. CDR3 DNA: TGTGCCAGCAGTTTCCCGCGTGGTGGAAACACCATATATTTT. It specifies CASSFPRGGNTIYF.

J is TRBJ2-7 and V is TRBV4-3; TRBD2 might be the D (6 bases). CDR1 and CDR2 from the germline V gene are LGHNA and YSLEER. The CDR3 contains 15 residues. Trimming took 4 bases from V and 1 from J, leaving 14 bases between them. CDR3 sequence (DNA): TGCGCCAGCAGCCGGGGCTGGACTACTTCCTACGAGCAGTACTTC. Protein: CASSRGWTTSYEQYF.

CDR3 nucleotides: TGTGCCAGCAGTTTAATCGGGGTATCGTCCTACGAGCAGTACTTC. Translation gives CASSLIGVSSYEQYF. V gene TRBV27 combines with J gene TRBJ2-7, with a tentative D call TRBD2 (5 bases). The CDR3 consists of 15 residues. The germline gives CDR1 MNHEY, CDR2 SMNVEV (reference sequence). V was clipped by 2 bases and J by 1 base, with 12 bases between them.

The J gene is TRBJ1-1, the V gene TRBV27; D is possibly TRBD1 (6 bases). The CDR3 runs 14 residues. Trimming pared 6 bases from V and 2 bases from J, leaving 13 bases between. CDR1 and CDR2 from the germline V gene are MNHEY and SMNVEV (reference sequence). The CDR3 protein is CASRKLQGNTEAFF. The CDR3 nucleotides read TGTGCCAGCAGAAAACTACAGGGTAACACTGAAGCTTTCTTT.

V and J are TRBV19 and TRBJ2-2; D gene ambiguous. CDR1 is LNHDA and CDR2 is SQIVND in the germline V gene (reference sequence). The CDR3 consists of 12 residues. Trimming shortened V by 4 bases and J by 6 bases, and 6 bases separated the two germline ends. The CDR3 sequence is CASSTGPGELFF. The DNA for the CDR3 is TGTGCCAGTAGTACGGGTCCCGGGGAGCTGTTTTTT.

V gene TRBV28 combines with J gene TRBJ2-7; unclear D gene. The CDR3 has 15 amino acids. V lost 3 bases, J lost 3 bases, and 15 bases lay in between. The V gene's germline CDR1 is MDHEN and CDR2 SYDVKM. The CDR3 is CASSFGGDHYYEQYF. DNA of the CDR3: TGTGCCAGCAGTTTTGGCGGAGACCACTACTACGAGCAGTACTTC.

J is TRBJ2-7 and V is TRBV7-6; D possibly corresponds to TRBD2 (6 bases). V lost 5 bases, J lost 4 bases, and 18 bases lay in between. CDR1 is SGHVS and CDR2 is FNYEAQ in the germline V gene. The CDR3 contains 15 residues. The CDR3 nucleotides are TGTGCCAGCAGCCGCCTGGGGGAGGACTGGTACGAGCAGTACTTC. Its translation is CASSRLGEDWYEQYF.

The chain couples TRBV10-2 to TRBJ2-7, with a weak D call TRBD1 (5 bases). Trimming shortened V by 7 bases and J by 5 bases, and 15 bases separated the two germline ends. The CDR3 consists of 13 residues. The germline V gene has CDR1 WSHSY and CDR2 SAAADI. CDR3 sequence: CASKIDRGHEQYF. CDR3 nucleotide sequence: TGCGCCAGCAAGATTGACAGAGGCCACGAGCAGTACTTC.

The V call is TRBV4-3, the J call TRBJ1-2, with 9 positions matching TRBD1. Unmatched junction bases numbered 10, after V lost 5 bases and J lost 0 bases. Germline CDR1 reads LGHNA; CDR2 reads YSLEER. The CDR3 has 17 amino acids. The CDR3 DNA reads TGCGCCAGCAGCTGGCGGACAGGGGCGCAAGCTAACTATGGCTACACCTTC. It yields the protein CASSWRTGAQANYGYTF.

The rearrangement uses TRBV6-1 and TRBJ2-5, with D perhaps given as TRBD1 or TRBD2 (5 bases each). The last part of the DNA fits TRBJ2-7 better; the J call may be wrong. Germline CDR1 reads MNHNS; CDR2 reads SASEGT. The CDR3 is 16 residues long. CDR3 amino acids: CASSESGTIRPYEQYF. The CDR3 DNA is TGTGCCAGCAGTGAATCCGGGACCATAAGACCCTACGAGCAGTACTTC.

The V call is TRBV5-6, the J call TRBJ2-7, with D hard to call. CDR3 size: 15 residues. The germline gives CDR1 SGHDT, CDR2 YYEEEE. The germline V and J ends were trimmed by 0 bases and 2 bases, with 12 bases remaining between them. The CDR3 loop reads CASSLAGRPTYEQYF. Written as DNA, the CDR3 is TGTGCCAGCAGCTTGGCCGGCAGGCCCACCTACGAGCAGTACTTC.

CDR3 DNA: TGTGCCAGCAGCTTGGGCCCGGAAGGTCAGCCCCAGCATTTT. Its translation: CASSLGPEGQPQHF. V is TRBV7-9 and J is TRBJ1-5, with unresolved D. V lost 3 bases and J 6 bases, leaving 12 bases between the germline ends. This CDR3 has 14 residues. Germline CDR1 is SEHNR and CDR2 is FQNEAQ (reference sequence).

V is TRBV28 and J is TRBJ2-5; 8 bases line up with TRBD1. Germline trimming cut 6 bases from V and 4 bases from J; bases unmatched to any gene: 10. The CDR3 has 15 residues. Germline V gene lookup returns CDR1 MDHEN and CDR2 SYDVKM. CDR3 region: CASRATGGRIETQYF. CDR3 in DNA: TGTGCCAGCAGGGCTACAGGGGGAAGGATAGAGACCCAGTACTTC.

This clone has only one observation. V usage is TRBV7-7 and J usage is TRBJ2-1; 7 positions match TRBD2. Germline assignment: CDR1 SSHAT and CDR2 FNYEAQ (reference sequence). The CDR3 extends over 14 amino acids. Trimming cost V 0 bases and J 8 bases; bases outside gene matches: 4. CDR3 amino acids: CASSLAGGPDEQFF. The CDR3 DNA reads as TGTGCCAGCAGCTTAGCGGGAGGGCCGGATGAGCAGTTCTTC.

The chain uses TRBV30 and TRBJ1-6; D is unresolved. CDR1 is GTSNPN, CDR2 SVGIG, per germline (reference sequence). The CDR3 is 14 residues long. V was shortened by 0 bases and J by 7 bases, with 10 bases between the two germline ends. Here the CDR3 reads CAWSVRQENSPLHF. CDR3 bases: TGTGCCTGGAGTGTACGGCAGGAAAATTCACCCCTCCACTTT.

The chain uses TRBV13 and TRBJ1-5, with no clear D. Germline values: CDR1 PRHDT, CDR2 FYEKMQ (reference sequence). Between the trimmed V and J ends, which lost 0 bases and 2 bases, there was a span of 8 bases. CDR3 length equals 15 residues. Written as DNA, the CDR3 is TGTGCCAGCAGCTTAGGATACCTCGGCAATCAGCCCCAGCATTTT. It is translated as CASSLGYLGNQPQHF.

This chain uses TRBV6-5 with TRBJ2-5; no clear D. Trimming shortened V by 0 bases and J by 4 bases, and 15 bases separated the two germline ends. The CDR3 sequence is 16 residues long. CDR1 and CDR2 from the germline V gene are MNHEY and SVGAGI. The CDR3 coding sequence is TGTGCCAGCAGTTACTCCTCGTCAGCCCCTTTAGAGACCCAGTACTTC. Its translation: CASSYSSSAPLETQYF.

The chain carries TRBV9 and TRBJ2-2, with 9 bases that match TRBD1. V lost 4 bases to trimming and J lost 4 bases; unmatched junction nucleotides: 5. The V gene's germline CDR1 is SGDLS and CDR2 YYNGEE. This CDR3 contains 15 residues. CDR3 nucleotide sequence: TGTGCCAGCAGCCTCGACAGGGGGTTCACCGGGGAGCTGTTTTTT. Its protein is CASSLDRGFTGELFF.

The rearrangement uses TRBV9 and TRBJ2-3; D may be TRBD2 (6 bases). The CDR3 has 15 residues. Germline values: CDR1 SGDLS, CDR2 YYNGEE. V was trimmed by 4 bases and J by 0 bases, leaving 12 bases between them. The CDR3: CASSKRVASTDTQYF. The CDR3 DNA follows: TGTGCCAGCAGCAAGCGGGTGGCTAGCACAGATACGCAGTATTTT.

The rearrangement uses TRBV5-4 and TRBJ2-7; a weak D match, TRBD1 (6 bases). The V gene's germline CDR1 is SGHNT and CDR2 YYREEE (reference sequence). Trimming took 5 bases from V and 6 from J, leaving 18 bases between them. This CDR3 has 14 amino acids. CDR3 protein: CASRTEQGFGEQYF. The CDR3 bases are TGTGCCAGCAGAACCGAGCAGGGGTTCGGCGAGCAGTACTTC.

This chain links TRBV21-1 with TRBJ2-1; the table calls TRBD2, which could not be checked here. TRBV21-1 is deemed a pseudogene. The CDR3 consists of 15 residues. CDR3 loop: CASSNSLPGNNEQFF. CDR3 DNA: TGTGCCAGCAGCAACTCCCTCCCGGGGAACAATGAGCAGTTCTTC.